The count of the clone carrying this T cell receptor beta chain is one. What it recognizes is unknown. There were TCR beta CDR3 regions amplified from RNA transcripts. TCR CDR3 regions were first amplified by RT-PCR with HTBI primers. TCRdb re-called the multiplex PCR reads through MiXCR, storing one row per CDR3 protein. This table holds fewer than 750,000 distinct CDR3 sequences, 40% to 55% found once. The sample is drawn from a study of T cells in Graves' hyperthyroidism and ophthalmopathy. J lost 6 bases, V lost 5 bases, and 13 bases had no gene match. Germline CDR1 reads LNHDA; CDR2 reads SQIVND (reference sequence). The CDR3 length is 15 residues. Study observations and caveats: Clonotypes that were expanded in thyroid above 0.001 mostly appeared in blood too. Onset of ophthalmopathy came a median approximately 6.5 months after the model predicted it.

The study defined stable Graves' hyperthyroidism as no ophthalmopathy progression within 18 months. Newly diagnosed hyperthyroidism, duration under 2 months, in patients aged 18 to 65. The chain carries TRBV19 and TRBJ2-7; TRBD1 matches 7 bases. The receptor was derived from a woman under 30 with Graves' hyperthyroidism. Sequencing was carried out using peripheral blood or thyroid tissue (not recorded which). CDR3: CASSAGQASSSEQYF. Written as DNA, the CDR3 is TGTGCCAGTAGTGCTGGACAGGCAAGCTCTTCCGAGCAGTACTTC.